Listed below are T cell receptor beta chains from one sample, sequenced in a study of blood T cell repertoires in COVID-19. Clones were sequenced by immunoSEQ multiplex PCR, and TCRdb holds only the in-frame ones, with some missing. The profile shows about 93,000 clones, around 90% of them singletons. The material sequenced was peripheral blood. These receptors all stem from a man in his fifties with acute or convalescent COVID-19. Both conserved end residues are part of each CDR3. The order of the fields is D gene, J gene, V gene, CDR3 protein. The D gene is left open where the match is weak.

TRBD1,TRBJ2-5,TRBV28,CASSMRGDRGKTQYF
TRBD2,TRBJ2-3,TRBV12-5,CASGSSGGALSGAQYF
TRBD1,TRBJ1-6,TRBV2,CASSQPGQGRRAYNSPLHF
.,TRBJ2-1,TRBV15,CATSREQSYYNEQFF
.,TRBJ1-6,TRBV6-2/TRBV6-3,CASSDAGAVSPLHF
TRBD1,TRBJ1-6,TRBV6-5,CASSRGDRDNSPLHF
TRBD1,TRBJ1-2,TRBV19,CANPPGQVPRNYGYTF
.,TRBJ1-2,TRBV4-3,CASSQDGGRFNYGYTF
TRBD2,TRBJ2-3,TRBV9,CASSVTASGSFADTQYF
.,TRBJ2-7,TRBV6-5,CASSTGRRGSELYF
.,TRBJ1-5,TRBV2,CASGTSNSNQPQHF
TRBD1,TRBJ2-3,TRBV2,CASSRDRGGDTQYF
.,TRBJ1-3,TRBV6-5,CASTLGLNNVNTIYF